These 15 T cell receptor beta chains were sequenced from one sample in a study of blood T cell repertoires in COVID-19. The method was immunoSEQ multiplex PCR; TCRdb's version includes in-frame clones alone and lacks a portion of them. The profile covers 50,000 to 65,000 clones, with more than 70% appearing a single time and around 3.9% taken by the ten largest. The sequenced sample was peripheral blood. The origin of the receptors is a man between 65 and 80 years old with acute or convalescent COVID-19.

The V and J genes are TRBV18 and TRBJ2-5; 12 bases map to TRBD2. Per the germline V gene, CDR1 is KGHSH and CDR2 is LQKENI. The CDR3 runs 16 residues. Trimming took 3 bases from V and 6 from J; bases not matched to a gene: 8. CDR3 DNA sequence: TGTGCCAGCTCACCGACTAGCGGGGGATCTTTGCAGACCCAGTACTTC. As protein: CASSPTSGGSLQTQYF.

The rearrangement links TRBV4-3 to TRBJ2-1, with 7 bases aligning to TRBD1. After removal of 0 bases from V and 8 bases from J, the junction contained 7 bases not matched to a gene. The length of the CDR3 is 15 residues. CDR1 and CDR2 from the germline V gene are LGHNA and YSLEER. CDR3: CASSQELQGWDEQFF. CDR3 nucleotide sequence: TGCGCCAGCAGCCAAGAATTACAGGGGTGGGATGAGCAGTTCTTC.

V is TRBV7-9 and J is TRBJ1-6; 10 bases line up with TRBD1. CDR3 length: 15 residues. The V segment lost 2 bases and the J segment 9 bases; nucleotides outside the gene matches: 4. The V gene's germline CDR1 is SEHNR and CDR2 FQNEAQ (reference sequence). CDR3 in amino acids: CASSLMGQGSSPLHF. Here the CDR3 DNA reads TGTGCCAGCAGCTTAATGGGACAGGGGAGTTCACCCCTCCACTTT. Looking up the rest from reference TRBV7-9 and TRBJ1-6 gives the full variable domain: DTGVSQNPRHKITKRGQNVTFRCDPISEHNRLYWYRQTLGQGPEFLTYFQNEAQLEKSRLLSDRFSAERPKGSFSTLEIQRTEQGDSAMYLCASSLMGQGSSPLHFGNGTRLTVT.

This chain connects TRBV27 to TRBJ2-7; maybe TRBD2 (6 bases). The germline V gene encodes CDR1 MNHEY and CDR2 SMNVEV (reference sequence). The CDR3 covers 15 residues. Between the trimmed V and J ends, which lost 3 bases and 2 bases, there was a span of 14 bases. As DNA, the CDR3 is TGTGCCAGCAGTTTGGGCTGGGGGGAGCCCTACGAGCAGTACTTC. This codes for CASSLGWGEPYEQYF.

This clone has just one count. The genes are TRBV5-1 and TRBJ1-5, with D possibly TRBD1 on 6 matching bases. V was pared by 0 bases and J by 5 bases, with 12 bases between. Germline-derived CDR1 and CDR2 are SGHRS and YFSETQ. The CDR3 has 15 amino acids. The chain's CDR3 is CASSLGPGEYQPQHF. The CDR3 DNA follows: TGCGCCAGCAGCTTGGGTCCAGGGGAGTATCAGCCCCAGCATTTT.

V and J are TRBV5-6 and TRBJ1-5, with D perhaps matching TRBD1 (5 bases). The germline V gene has CDR1 SGHDT and CDR2 YYEEEE. This CDR3 has 15 residues. Trimming took off 2 bases at V and 4 bases at J, with 13 bases between the two ends. The CDR3 sequence: CASSFGPQGNQPQHF. CDR3 DNA: TGTGCCAGCAGCTTTGGTCCTCAGGGTAATCAGCCCCAGCATTTT.

J is TRBJ1-5 and V is TRBV6-5, with TRBD1 as a possible D gene (6 bases). Germline loops: CDR1 MNHEY, CDR2 SVGAGI. Deletions cut 4 bases from V and 9 bases from J, with 16 bases between. This CDR3 region has 14 residues. Here the CDR3 reads CASSSGTRRRPQHF. Written as DNA, the CDR3 is TGTGCCAGCAGTTCCGGGACAAGGAGGAGGCCCCAGCATTTT.

The chain joins TRBV5-6 to TRBJ2-1, with TRBD2 matching over 8 bases. The V gene end was trimmed by 4 bases and the J gene end by 8 bases; junction bases not matched to a gene: 11. The CDR3 extends over 15 amino acids. Germline V CDR1 and CDR2: SGHDT, YYEEEE. The CDR3 reads CASSRAGGGLDEQFF. For the CDR3, the DNA is TGTGCCAGCAGCCGTGCGGGGGGCGGGTTAGATGAGCAGTTCTTC.

The chain recombines TRBV7-6 with TRBJ2-5, with 7 bases fitting TRBD1. Germline CDR1 SGHVS, CDR2 FNYEAQ. The CDR3 is 17 amino acids. V lost 1 base, J lost 2 bases, and 10 bases stayed unmatched. CDR3 loop: CASSLGNRGYRQETQYF. In DNA form, the CDR3 reads TGTGCCAGCAGCTTAGGGAACAGGGGCTACCGACAAGAGACCCAGTACTTC.

The chain carries TRBV5-1 and TRBJ2-3, with D perhaps matching TRBD1 (5 bases). Germline lookup yields CDR1 SGHRS and CDR2 YFSETQ. The V and J ends lost 2 bases and 4 bases respectively, with 14 bases between them. The CDR3 contains 15 residues. CDR3 bases: TGCGCCAGCAGCTTAGGGGTGATTAGCCCAGATACGCAGTATTTT. Amino acid sequence: CASSLGVISPDTQYF.

This clone has just one count. The CDR3 DNA reads as TGTGCCAGCAGTTACTCTGGCAGGAACGCCTATGGCTACACCTTC. It translates to CASSYSGRNAYGYTF. The chain has TRBV6-5 and TRBJ1-2, with D hard to call. Germline V CDR1 and CDR2: MNHEY, SVGAGI. V dropped 0 bases and J dropped 4 bases, with 12 bases sitting between them. The CDR3 loop spans 15 amino acids.

The genes are TRBV7-6 and TRBJ2-5, with 8 bases aligning to TRBD2. The CDR3 spans 15 residues. Germline CDR1 is SGHVS and CDR2 is FNYEAQ. Unmatched junction bases numbered 6, after V lost 1 base and J lost 5 bases. CDR3 bases: TGTGCCAGCAGCTTAGAATCCGGGGGGGAGGAGACCCAGTACTTC. Protein sequence: CASSLESGGEETQYF.

The CDR3 DNA follows: TGTGCCAGCAGTGAAGCGCTAGGGGTCGGAACCAAAAACATTCAGTACTTC. It codes for CASSEALGVGTKNIQYF. The chain couples TRBV6-1 to TRBJ2-4, with D maybe TRBD1 (5 bases). The CDR3 has 17 residues. Germline V lookup: CDR1 MNHNS, CDR2 SASEGT. V was clipped by 0 bases and J by 2 bases, with 14 bases between them.

The chain couples TRBV19 to TRBJ2-3, with D possibly being TRBD1 (6 bases). V was shortened by 6 bases and J by 6 bases, with 16 bases between the two germline ends. The germline gives CDR1 LNHDA, CDR2 SQIVND (reference sequence). This CDR3 is built from 14 residues. The CDR3, as DNA: TGTGCCAGTAGAAGGACAGTGTCCGGGGATACGCAGTATTTT. As protein: CASRRTVSGDTQYF.

The J gene is TRBJ1-6, the V gene TRBV4-3, with 8 bases that match TRBD1. V lost 3 bases and J lost 6; bases outside the gene matches: 7. CDR1 and CDR2 (germline): LGHNA, YSLEER. The CDR3 sequence is 16 residues long. CDR3 DNA sequence: TGCGCCAGCAGCCACGCCGCGGACAGGGTTAATTCACCCCTCCACTTT. Its translation: CASSHAADRVNSPLHF.